The 6 T cell receptor beta chains given below trace back to one sample, sequenced in a study of shared clonotypes between healthy human individuals. TCRdb's copy holds only in-frame clones and misses some; the assay was immunoSEQ multiplex PCR. Of millions of clones listed, approximately 94% are singletons. The source material was naive CD4+ T cells sorted from blood. Stated subset: CD45RA+ positively selected. The source of these receptors is a man younger than 35 in good health.

The chain employs TRBV6-1 and TRBJ2-1; D not resolved. Germline V gene sequence: CDR1 MNHNS, CDR2 SASEGT. This CDR3 is 14 amino acids long. V lost 5 bases and J 8 bases, leaving 16 bases between the germline ends. The chain's CDR3 is CASSPGPSSYEQFF. The CDR3 nucleotides are TGTGCCAGCAGTCCCGGACCATCTAGTTATGAGCAGTTCTTC.

Notes on this clone: The identical CDR3 is also encoded by other nucleotide sequences in the sample. The V gene is TRBV7-2, the J gene TRBJ2-3; D gene ambiguous. This CDR3 has 12 residues. Germline V gives CDR1 SGHTA, CDR2 FQGNSA. Trimming pared 5 bases from V and 6 bases from J, leaving 9 bases between. The CDR3 sequence: CASSPTSDTQYF. In nucleotides, the CDR3 is TGTGCCAGCAGCCCAACCTCGGATACGCAGTATTTT. Drawing the rest from reference TRBV7-2 and TRBJ2-3, the complete variable domain is GAGVSQSPSNKVTEKGKDVELRCDPISGHTALYWYRQSLGQGLEFLIYFQGNSAPDKSGLPSDRFSAERTGGSVSTLTIQRTQQEDSAVYLCASSPTSDTQYFGPGTRLTVL.

In the case of this clone: Its ends do not fully match the called genes, so a read error is possible. The CDR3 loop is CASSAGQNYGCTF. CDR3 nucleotides: TGTGCCAGCAGCGCCGGACAGAATTATGGCTGCACCTTC. The genes are TRBV9 and TRBJ1-2; maybe TRBD1 (6 bases). This CDR3 has 13 amino acids. CDR1 and CDR2 (germline): SGDLS, YYNGEE.

The chain joins TRBV2 to TRBJ2-2; unclear D gene. CDR3 length equals 15 residues. Trimming cost V 8 bases and J 2 bases, with 15 bases left between them. Germline CDR1 SNHLY, CDR2 FYNNEI. Here the CDR3 DNA reads TGTGCCAGCGCTCCTGATCGGCCAAACACCGGGGAGCTGTTTTTT. This encodes CASAPDRPNTGELFF.

The chain links TRBV28 to TRBJ2-3, with TRBD1 identical over 7 bases. Germline V lookup: CDR1 MDHEN, CDR2 SYDVKM. CDR3 size: 13 residues. J lost 0 bases, V lost 8 bases, and 2 bases had no gene match. This CDR3 is CASDRASTDTQYF. In DNA form, the CDR3 reads TGTGCCAGCGACAGGGCTAGCACAGATACGCAGTATTTT.

As for this clone: Other DNA sequences in the sample encode the same CDR3. The chain links TRBV5-1 to TRBJ1-2, with D possibly matching TRBD1 (6 bases). The CDR3 spans 13 residues. V was cut by 1 base and J by 5 bases, with 9 bases left in between. CDR1 and CDR2 (germline): SGHRS, YFSETQ. CDR3 nucleotide sequence: TGCGCCAGCAGCTTGACAGGGTCTTATGGCTACACCTTC. Protein: CASSLTGSYGYTF.